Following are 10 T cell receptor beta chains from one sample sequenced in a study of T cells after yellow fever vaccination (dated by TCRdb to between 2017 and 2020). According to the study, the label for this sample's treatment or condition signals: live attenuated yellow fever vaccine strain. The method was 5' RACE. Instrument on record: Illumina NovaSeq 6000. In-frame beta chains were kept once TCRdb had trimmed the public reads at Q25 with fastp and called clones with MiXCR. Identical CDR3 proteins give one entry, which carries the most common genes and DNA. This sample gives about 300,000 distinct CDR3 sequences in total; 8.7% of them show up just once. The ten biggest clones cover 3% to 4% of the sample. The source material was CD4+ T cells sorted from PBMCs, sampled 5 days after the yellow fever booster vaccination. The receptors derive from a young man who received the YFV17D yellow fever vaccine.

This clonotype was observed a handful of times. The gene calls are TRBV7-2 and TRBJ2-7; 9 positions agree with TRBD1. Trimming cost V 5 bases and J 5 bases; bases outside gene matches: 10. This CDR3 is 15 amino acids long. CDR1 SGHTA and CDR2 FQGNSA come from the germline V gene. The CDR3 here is CASSLLRTGVDEQYF. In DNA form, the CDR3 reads TGTGCCAGCAGCCTCCTGAGGACAGGGGTCGACGAGCAGTACTTC.

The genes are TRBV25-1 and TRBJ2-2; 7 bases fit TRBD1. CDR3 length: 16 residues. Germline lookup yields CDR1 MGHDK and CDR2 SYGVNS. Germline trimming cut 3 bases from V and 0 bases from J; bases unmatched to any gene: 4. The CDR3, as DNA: TGTGCCAGCAGTGACAGACAGGGCCCGAACACCGGGGAGCTGTTTTTT. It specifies CASSDRQGPNTGELFF.

The CDR3 here is CASSALPHGAIAFF. The CDR3 bases are TGTGCCAGCAGTGCCTTACCCCATGGGGCAATAGCTTTCTTT. The chain uses TRBV6-1 and TRBJ1-1; possibly TRBD1 for D (5 bases). The germline gives CDR1 MNHNS, CDR2 SASEGT. V lost 4 bases and J lost 10, with 19 bases in between. The CDR3 loop spans 14 amino acids.

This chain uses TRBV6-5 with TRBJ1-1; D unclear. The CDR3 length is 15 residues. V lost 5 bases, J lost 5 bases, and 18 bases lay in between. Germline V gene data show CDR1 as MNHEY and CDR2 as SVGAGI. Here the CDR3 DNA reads TGTGCCAGCAGTACTTATCCAGGAGGGCGAACTGAAGCTTTCTTT. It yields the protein CASSTYPGGRTEAFF.

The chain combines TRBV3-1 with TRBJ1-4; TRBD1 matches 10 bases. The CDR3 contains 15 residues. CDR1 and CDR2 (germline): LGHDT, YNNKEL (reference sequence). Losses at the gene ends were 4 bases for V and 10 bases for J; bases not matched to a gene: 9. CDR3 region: CASSPLWDRGGKLFF. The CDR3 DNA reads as TGTGCCAGCAGCCCTCTTTGGGACAGGGGTGGAAAACTGTTTTTT.

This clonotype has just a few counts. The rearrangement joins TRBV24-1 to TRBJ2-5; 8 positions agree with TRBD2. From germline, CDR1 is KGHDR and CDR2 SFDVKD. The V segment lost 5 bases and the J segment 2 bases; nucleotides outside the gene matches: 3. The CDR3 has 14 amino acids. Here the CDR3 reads CATSVTGGQETQYF. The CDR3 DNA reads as TGTGCCACCAGTGTTACGGGGGGGCAAGAGACCCAGTACTTC.

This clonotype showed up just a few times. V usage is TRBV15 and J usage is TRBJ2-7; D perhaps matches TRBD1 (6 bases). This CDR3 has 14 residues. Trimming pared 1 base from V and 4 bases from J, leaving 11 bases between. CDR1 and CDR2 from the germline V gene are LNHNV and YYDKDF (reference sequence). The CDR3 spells CATSRGTAAYEQYF. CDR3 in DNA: TGTGCCACCAGCAGAGGGACAGCCGCTTACGAGCAGTACTTC.

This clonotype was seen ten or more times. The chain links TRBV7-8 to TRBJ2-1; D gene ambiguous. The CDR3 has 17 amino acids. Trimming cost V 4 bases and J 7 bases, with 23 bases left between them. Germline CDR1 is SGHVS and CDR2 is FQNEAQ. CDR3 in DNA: TGTGCCAGCAGCTCCCCATTAACACCCGACTTGGGGAATGAGCAGTTCTTC. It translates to CASSSPLTPDLGNEQFF.

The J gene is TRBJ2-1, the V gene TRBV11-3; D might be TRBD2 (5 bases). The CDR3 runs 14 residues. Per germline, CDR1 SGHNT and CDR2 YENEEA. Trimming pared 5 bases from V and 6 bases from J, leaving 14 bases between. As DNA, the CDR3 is TGTGCCAGCAGCCTGGCAGGCGGGTCCAATGAGCAGTTCTTC. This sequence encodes CASSLAGGSNEQFF.

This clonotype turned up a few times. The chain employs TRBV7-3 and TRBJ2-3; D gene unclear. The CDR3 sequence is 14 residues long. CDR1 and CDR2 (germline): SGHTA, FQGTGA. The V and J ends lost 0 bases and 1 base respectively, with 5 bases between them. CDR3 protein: CASSLTPRTDTQYF. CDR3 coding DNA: TGTGCCAGCAGCTTAACACCTCGCACAGATACGCAGTATTTT.